This TCR beta chain was retrieved from a study of T cell clonality in common variable immunodeficiency. Whole-study results and caveats: In common variable immunodeficiency, TCR beta chains reportedly carried fewer deletions and N-nucleotide insertions. The cause of increased CVID clonality remains unclear without subpopulation sequencing.

Each donor provided roughly 4.5 to 8.5 ml of heparinized whole blood. This CDR3 region has 15 residues. V was clipped by 10 bases and J by 1 base, with 16 bases between them. Germline loops: CDR1 LNHDA, CDR2 SQIVND (reference sequence). CVID and control samples used equivalent genomic DNA input. Repertoires were generated with immunoSEQ multiplex PCR, while TCRdb's copy carries only in-frame clones and drops some. The sample has roughly 40,000 clones, none seen only once. Many counts were recorded for this clone. The antigen remains unidentified. The read ends 3 residues early relative to the CDR3; the germline J gene fills the gap.

The sequence came from a person aged 18-70 years in good health. The specimen was peripheral blood mononuclear cells. The chain couples TRBV19 to TRBJ2-2, with TRBD1 as a possible D gene (6 bases). Incomplete CDR3 DNA: TGTGCCACCGCTATGACAGGCCTGAACACCGGGGAG. It is translated as CATAMTGLNTGE. The whole CDR3 protein reads CATAMTGLNTGELFF.